This entry lists 19 T cell receptor beta chains sequenced from one sample in a study of T cell changes during pregnancy in multiple sclerosis. Measured with immunoSEQ multiplex PCR; TCRdb has only the in-frame clones, and not every one. The repertoire has approximately 13,000 clones, 85% to 90% of them found once; the top ten carry 9.5% to 15%. Sequenced here: CD8+ T cells from peripheral blood mononuclear cells, sampled after pregnancy. These receptors were obtained from a female donor in good health, enrolled as a control in a pregnancy study.

The V and J genes are TRBV19 and TRBJ1-1, with D tentatively TRBD1 (6 bases). The V gene's germline CDR1 is LNHDA and CDR2 SQIVND (reference sequence). V dropped 2 bases and J dropped 4 bases, with 20 bases sitting between them. The CDR3 length is 17 residues. The CDR3 DNA follows: TGTGCCAGTAGTATATGGCAGGGGCTTGGCTTGGGCACTGAAGCTTTCTTT. This codes for CASSIWQGLGLGTEAFF.

This clone has more than one count but fewer than ten. The rearrangement joins TRBV6-4 to TRBJ2-3; 9 nucleotides align to TRBD2. This CDR3 has 15 residues. V lost 0 bases, J lost 3 bases, and 1 base stayed unmatched. CDR1 MRHNA and CDR2 SNTAGT come from the germline V gene. For the CDR3, the DNA is TGTGCCAGCAGTGACTCTAGCGGGAGAACAGATACGCAGTATTTT. Protein sequence: CASSDSSGRTDTQYF.

The chain couples TRBV5-4 to TRBJ2-1; TRBD2 might be the D (7 bases). The V gene lost 0 bases and the J gene lost 9 bases, with 16 bases spanning the gap. Germline V CDR1 and CDR2: SGHNT, YYREEE (reference sequence). The CDR3 sequence is 15 residues long. The CDR3 bases are TGTGCCAGCAGCTTGGTAGTGGGGGGGCCCGTTGAGCAGTTCTTC. This encodes CASSLVVGGPVEQFF.

The chain is built from TRBV28 and TRBJ2-7, with TRBD2 matching 7 bases. Germline CDR1 is MDHEN and CDR2 is SYDVKM. V shed 7 bases and J 4 bases; nucleotides not matched to a gene: 13. This CDR3 region has 15 residues. The DNA for the CDR3 is TGTGCCAGCAACCATCAGGGCGGGAGTGGTTACGAGCAGTACTTC. Translating gives CASNHQGGSGYEQYF.

The V gene is TRBV18, the J gene TRBJ2-3; D uncertain. Trimming shortened V by 3 bases and J by 4 bases, and 2 bases separated the two germline ends. CDR1 KGHSH and CDR2 LQKENI come from the germline V gene. The CDR3 has 11 residues. CDR3 coding DNA: TGTGCCAGCTCACCCTCAGATACGCAGTATTTT. It codes for CASSPSDTQYF.

This clone has only a few counts. The V and J genes are TRBV28 and TRBJ1-1; D not certain. Trimming cost V 7 bases and J 1 base, with 10 bases left between them. The V gene's germline CDR1 is MDHEN and CDR2 SYDVKM. This CDR3 has 13 amino acids. CDR3 loop: CASTYVPNTEAFF. The CDR3 DNA sequence: TGTGCCAGCACCTACGTACCGAACACTGAAGCTTTCTTT.

V usage is TRBV7-8 and J usage is TRBJ1-5; D is possibly TRBD1 (5 bases). From germline, CDR1 is SGHVS and CDR2 FQNEAQ. With 5 bases removed from V and 6 bases from J, the gap between germline ends came to 17 bases. The CDR3 spans 15 residues. The CDR3 protein is CASSPSGGGGQPQHF. CDR3 bases: TGTGCCAGCAGCCCGTCGGGTGGGGGAGGTCAGCCCCAGCATTTT.

The J gene is TRBJ2-1, the V gene TRBV29-1, with 8 bases matching TRBD2. The V segment lost 6 bases and the J segment 11 bases; nucleotides outside the gene matches: 3. Germline V lookup: CDR1 SQVTM, CDR2 ANQGSEA. The CDR3 consists of 10 residues. The chain's CDR3 is CSVLSGKQFF. The CDR3 DNA sequence: TGCAGCGTCCTTAGCGGGAAGCAGTTCTTC.

This clone has only one observation. The rearrangement uses TRBV18 and TRBJ2-1; D is perhaps TRBD1 (6 bases). The CDR3 covers 14 residues. Germline V lookup: CDR1 KGHSH, CDR2 LQKENI. V lost 5 bases to trimming and J lost 3 bases, with 11 bases between them. Here the CDR3 DNA reads TGTGCCAGCTCAACGACAGGCTACTACAATGAGCAGTTCTTC. As protein: CASSTTGYYNEQFF.

There are a few counts of this clone. The chain uses TRBV6-5 and TRBJ2-2; TRBD1 matches at 7 bases. This CDR3 region has 14 residues. CDR1 and CDR2 (germline): MNHEY, SVGAGI. V gave up 10 bases and J gave up 3 bases; unmatched junction bases: 8. CDR3 coding DNA: TGTGCCACTAAAGGGGGCGCGGACACCGGGGAGCTGTTTTTT. This sequence encodes CATKGGADTGELFF.

V usage is TRBV7-8 and J usage is TRBJ2-7, with 8 bases fitting TRBD2. This CDR3 has 15 residues. Trimming removed 5 bases from V and 6 bases from J; junction bases left unmatched: 12. Germline V gene data show CDR1 as SGHVS and CDR2 as FQNEAQ. CDR3 residues: CASSPLTSGTPEQYF. CDR3 bases: TGTGCCAGCAGCCCTTTAACTAGCGGAACACCCGAGCAGTACTTC.

The CDR3 coding sequence is TGTGCCAGCAGTCTACTAGCGGGAGCAGATACGCAGTATTTT. As protein: CASSLLAGADTQYF. The chain employs TRBV28 and TRBJ2-3, with TRBD2 matching 11 bases. This CDR3 is built from 14 residues. The germline V gene has CDR1 MDHEN and CDR2 SYDVKM. V shed 5 bases, J shed 4 bases, and the junction held 2 bases outside the gene matches.

Concerning this clone: At one of its ends the junction is not consistent with the germline gene, which may arise from a read error. This sequence joins TRBV6-1 and TRBJ2-2; 11 bases are a match to TRBD1. Germline CDR1 MNHNS, CDR2 SASEGT. The CDR3 spans 16 residues. The CDR3 loop is CAGSETLGQGAGELFF. The CDR3 coding sequence is TGTGCCGGCAGTGAAACCCTGGGACAGGGGGCCGGGGAGCTGTTTTTT.

The chain carries TRBV4-1 and TRBJ2-2; TRBD2 aligns across 13 bases. The CDR3 covers 16 residues. V lost 6 bases and J lost 2; bases outside the gene matches: 3. Germline V CDR1 and CDR2: MGHRA, YSYEKL. CDR3 in DNA: TGCGCCAGCAGACTAGCGGGGGGGCAAAACACCGGGGAGCTGTTTTTT. Its translation is CASRLAGGQNTGELFF.

This clone was observed a few times. The chain combines TRBV5-1 with TRBJ2-5, with 9 bases lining up with TRBD2. CDR3 size: 17 residues. CDR1 and CDR2 (germline): SGHRS, YFSETQ. V was clipped by 0 bases and J by 4 bases; unmatched bases: 10. CDR3 region: CASSLELREGWGETQYF. CDR3 DNA sequence: TGCGCCAGCAGCTTGGAATTGCGGGAGGGATGGGGAGAGACCCAGTACTTC.

The rearrangement links TRBV27 to TRBJ1-2; weak D call: TRBD1 (5 bases). CDR1 MNHEY and CDR2 SMNVEV come from the germline V gene (reference sequence). Trimming stripped 7 bases from V and 7 bases from J, with 10 bases between. The CDR3 runs 11 residues. CDR3 nucleotide sequence: TGTGCCAGCACGGGGGGACTTGGCTACACCTTC. This codes for CASTGGLGYTF.

The chain is built from TRBV18 and TRBJ1-1; TRBD1 matches 7 bases. The germline CDR1 and CDR2 sequences are KGHSH and LQKENI. J was trimmed by 6 bases and V by 3 bases; bases with no gene match: 7. This CDR3 has 14 residues. In nucleotides, the CDR3 is TGTGCCAGCTCACCGGGGGCCAGGGGGGCTGAAGCTTTCTTT. As protein: CASSPGARGAEAFF.

J is TRBJ2-3 and V is TRBV18; unclear D gene. The CDR3 sequence is 14 residues long. Germline V CDR1 and CDR2: KGHSH, LQKENI. The ends were cut back, 0 bases at V and 5 bases at J, with 9 bases in the middle. This chain's CDR3 is CASSPPSPGDTQYF. The CDR3 coding sequence is TGTGCCAGCTCACCACCCTCTCCGGGAGATACGCAGTATTTT. Full variable domain (remainder filled in from reference TRBV18 and TRBJ2-3): NAGVMQNPRHLVRRRGQEARLRCSPMKGHSHVYWYRQLPEEGLKFMVYLQKENIIDESGMPKERFSAEFPKEGPSILRIQQVVRGDSAAYFCASSPPSPGDTQYFGPGTRLTVL.

The chain has TRBV6-1 and TRBJ2-7; D uncertain. V was trimmed by 0 bases and J by 6 bases, leaving 6 bases between them. The germline V gene encodes CDR1 MNHNS and CDR2 SASEGT. This CDR3 has 12 residues. The CDR3 here is CASSEAAGEQYF. In DNA, the CDR3 is TGTGCCAGCAGTGAAGCGGCAGGCGAGCAGTACTTC.